The TCR beta chain under discussion was sequenced for a study of shared clonotypes between healthy human individuals. The protocol was immunoSEQ multiplex PCR, while the TCRdb copy is restricted to in-frame clones and leaves out a portion. The data contain nearly 2 million clones, roughly 94% of them seen just once; the ten biggest clones take up approximately 1%. There are 17 residues in the CDR3. J gave up 9 bases and V 3 bases, and 16 bases lay outside the gene matches. CDR1 is SGHAT and CDR2 is FQNNGV in the germline V gene. Naive CD8 cells were CD45RO-negative, positively selected for CCR7, excluding terminally differentiated effector memory CD45RA+ cells.

This chain links TRBV11-2 with TRBJ2-1; 8 positions match TRBD1. The receptor's source is a man aged 18-30 years in good health. The sequenced sample consisted of naive CD8+ T cells sorted from blood. CDR3 residues: CASSLPPDRADGGEQFF. Written as DNA, the CDR3 is TGTGCCAGCAGCTTGCCCCCGGACAGGGCGGATGGGGGTGAGCAGTTCTTC.